Each of the 32 T cell receptor beta chains below was sequenced from the same sample in a study of OX40 agonist ivuxolimab in advanced cancers. Method: immunoSEQ multiplex PCR; TCRdb's copy keeps in-frame clones and lacks some. In the table there are roughly 60,000 clones, 84% of which are singletons. The sequenced sample was CD4+ or CD8+ T cells sorted from blood, obtained in a trial of the OX40 agonist ivuxolimab. The receptors stem from an adult with an advanced solid tumor such as melanoma, head and neck, liver or kidney cancer.

This clone was counted a single time. The chain carries TRBV20-1 and TRBJ2-1; D call uncertain. Trimming left V 6 bases short and J 4 bases short, with 7 bases between. This CDR3 is built from 11 residues. Germline loops: CDR1 DFQATT, CDR2 SNEGSKA (reference sequence). The CDR3 coding sequence is TGCAGTGCCCCGTTTTACAATGAGCAGTTCTTC. Protein: CSAPFYNEQFF.

The chain carries TRBV10-2 and TRBJ1-2; no reliable D call. The V end was cut by 4 bases, the J end by 5 bases, with 8 bases between. The CDR3 runs 12 residues. Germline CDR1 is WSHSY and CDR2 is SAAADI. CDR3 protein: CASSGPGYGYTF. The CDR3 nucleotides read TGCGCCAGCAGTGGTCCCGGGTATGGCTACACCTTC.

The rearrangement joins TRBV5-1 to TRBJ1-1; no definite D call. Trimming took off 0 bases at V and 3 bases at J, with 12 bases between the two ends. CDR1 SGHRS and CDR2 YFSETQ come from the germline V gene. The CDR3 is 15 residues long. CDR3 coding DNA: TGCGCCAGCAGCTTGGCCCCCCGGCGGGACACTGAAGCTTTCTTT. Translation gives CASSLAPRRDTEAFF.

The V gene is TRBV19, the J gene TRBJ1-5, with no clear D. The germline gives CDR1 LNHDA, CDR2 SQIVND (reference sequence). This CDR3 spans 13 amino acids. Between the trimmed V and J ends, which lost 0 bases and 8 bases, there was a span of 8 bases. In DNA form, the CDR3 reads TGTGCCAGTAGTATAGAAGGATGGAAGCCCCAGCATTTT. Translated: CASSIEGWKPQHF.

This chain joins TRBV6-5 and TRBJ2-7, with D tentatively TRBD1 or TRBD2 (5 bases each). CDR1 and CDR2 from the germline V gene are MNHEY and SVGAGI. The CDR3 sequence is 14 residues long. V shed 5 bases and J shed 0 bases, with 11 bases lying between them. CDR3 protein: CASSAGTNSYEQYF. In DNA, the CDR3 is TGTGCCAGCAGTGCCGGGACCAACTCCTACGAGCAGTACTTC.

Notes on this clone: Different DNA sequences within this sample yield the same CDR3. The V call is TRBV7-9, the J call TRBJ2-7; no definite D call. The CDR3 has 13 residues. Trimming cost V 2 bases and J 2 bases, with 7 bases left between them. Germline V gene lookup returns CDR1 SEHNR and CDR2 FQNEAQ (reference sequence). Written as DNA, the CDR3 is TGTGCCAGCAGCTTATCAGGAGCCTACGAGCAGTACTTC. Residues: CASSLSGAYEQYF.

This clone was recorded once. This chain links TRBV25-1 with TRBJ2-5; 9 bases match TRBD1. The germline gives CDR1 MGHDK, CDR2 SYGVNS. The CDR3 runs 15 residues. V was clipped by 1 base and J by 3 bases; unmatched bases: 3. CDR3 coding DNA: TGTGCCAGCAGTGAATCCAGGACAGGGGAAGAGACCCAGTACTTC. The encoded protein is CASSESRTGEETQYF.

This chain uses TRBV9 with TRBJ2-1, with D perhaps matching TRBD1 or TRBD2 (6 bases each). CDR3 size: 14 residues. Germline lookup yields CDR1 SGDLS and CDR2 YYNGEE. V was clipped by 7 bases and J by 4 bases, with 15 bases between them. The DNA of the CDR3 is TGTGCCAGCGGAAGGGGGACTTCGTACAATGAGCAGTTCTTC. Its translation is CASGRGTSYNEQFF. The variable domain in full, with the rest retrieved from reference TRBV9 and TRBJ2-1, is DSGVTQTPKHLITATGQRVTLRCSPRSGDLSVYWYQQSLDQGLQFLIQYYNGEERAKGNILERFSAQQFPDLHSELNLSSLELGDSALYFCASGRGTSYNEQFFGPGTRLTVL.

This clone has only a few counts. This chain links TRBV6-1 with TRBJ2-5; D may be TRBD2 (6 bases). The V gene lost 4 bases and the J gene lost 1 base, with 13 bases spanning the gap. The length of the CDR3 is 15 residues. Germline V gives CDR1 MNHNS, CDR2 SASEGT. The CDR3 nucleotides are TGTGCCAGCAGTGTCCCCGGGAGCGGCCAAGAGACCCAGTACTTC. It translates to CASSVPGSGQETQYF.

This clone was detected only a few times. This chain joins TRBV19 and TRBJ1-3; a possible D gene is TRBD1 (5 bases). Trimming pared 4 bases from V and 4 bases from J, leaving 11 bases between. Looked up from germline, CDR1 is LNHDA and CDR2 is SQIVND (reference sequence). CDR3 length: 14 residues. The CDR3 region is CASSTGTTGNTIYF. CDR3 in DNA: TGTGCCAGTAGTACAGGGACGACCGGAAACACCATATATTTT.

This clone was seen only once. This sequence joins TRBV19 and TRBJ2-7, with 7 bases matching TRBD1. Germline values: CDR1 LNHDA, CDR2 SQIVND (reference sequence). J was trimmed by 1 base and V by 3 bases; bases with no gene match: 12. CDR3 length: 17 amino acids. CDR3 in DNA: TGTGCCAGTAGTATTGCTTCGGCACAGGGGTTTTCCTACGAGCAGTACTTC. Encoded protein: CASSIASAQGFSYEQYF.

The count of this clone is one. The chain combines TRBV11-2 with TRBJ2-7, with D perhaps matching TRBD2 (6 bases). The CDR3 loop spans 15 amino acids. Germline assignment: CDR1 SGHAT and CDR2 FQNNGV. Trimming removed 5 bases from V and 4 bases from J, with 18 bases in between. The CDR3 is CASSPLFGSGYEQYF. The CDR3 DNA sequence: TGTGCCAGCAGCCCCTTATTCGGGAGTGGATACGAGCAGTACTTC.

V usage is TRBV5-6 and J usage is TRBJ1-6; 8 bases are a match to TRBD1. The germline gives CDR1 SGHDT, CDR2 YYEEEE. The J segment lost 10 bases and the V segment lost 0 bases, leaving 9 bases of the junction unmatched. The CDR3 length is 16 residues. This CDR3 reads CASSLAVGQGGSPLHF. CDR3 nucleotides: TGTGCCAGCAGCTTGGCCGTCGGACAGGGAGGGTCACCCCTCCACTTT.

The gene calls are TRBV7-6 and TRBJ2-5; weak D call: TRBD2 (5 bases). The CDR3 runs to 16 residues. Trimming pared 5 bases from V and 2 bases from J, leaving 18 bases between. Germline V gene sequence: CDR1 SGHVS, CDR2 FNYEAQ. Here the CDR3 reads CASSPTGRRRQETQYF. The CDR3 DNA reads as TGTGCCAGCAGCCCAACCGGCAGAAGGAGGCAAGAGACCCAGTACTTC.

V and J are TRBV5-4 and TRBJ1-1; 7 bases map to TRBD1. The CDR3 is made up of 15 amino acids. With 4 bases clipped from V and 0 bases from J, the junction kept 6 bases outside the gene matches. The germline V gene has CDR1 SGHNT and CDR2 YYREEE (reference sequence). Written as DNA, the CDR3 is TGTGCCAGCAGCCCAGGGGGGATCATGAACACTGAAGCTTTCTTT. It translates to CASSPGGIMNTEAFF.

This clone occurred once. The rearrangement joins TRBV23-1 to TRBJ1-2, with D hard to call. TRBV23-1 is identified as an open reading frame with a role that is uncertain. V gave up 6 bases and J gave up 4 bases, with 15 bases separating them. The CDR3 has 14 residues. Here the CDR3 DNA reads TGCGCCAGCAGACCCAGGCGCCGGGGCTATGGCTACACCTTC. Encoded protein: CASRPRRRGYGYTF.

The chain recombines TRBV6-5 with TRBJ2-5; 10 bases fit TRBD1. J lost 3 bases, V lost 2 bases, and 3 bases had no gene match. The length of the CDR3 is 15 residues. Germline loops: CDR1 MNHEY, CDR2 SVGAGI. The CDR3: CASSYRDRGEETQYF. The CDR3 coding sequence is TGTGCCAGCAGTTACCGGGACAGGGGAGAAGAGACCCAGTACTTC.

The chain recombines TRBV18 with TRBJ1-1; 7 positions agree with TRBD1. CDR1 and CDR2 from the germline V gene are KGHSH and LQKENI. CDR3 size: 15 residues. V was pared by 5 bases and J by 4 bases, with 10 bases of the junction left unmatched. CDR3 DNA sequence: TGTGCCAGCTCAGGAGACCGACAGGGTTCCACTGAAGCTTTCTTT. Encoded protein: CASSGDRQGSTEAFF.

Concerning this clone itself: One junction end disagrees with the germline gene, perhaps due to a read error. The genes are TRBV19 and TRBJ1-3; TRBD1 is a possible D gene (6 bases). This CDR3 is 14 amino acids long. CDR1 is LNHDA and CDR2 is SQIVND in the germline V gene (reference sequence). CDR3 in DNA: TGTGCCAGTAGCTCGACCGCAGGACAGAAACGGCCTTTTTTT. Its protein is CASSSTAGQKRPFF.

The chain joins TRBV2 to TRBJ1-1; no firm D call. The CDR3 spans 15 residues. The V gene's germline CDR1 is SNHLY and CDR2 FYNNEI. V lost 5 bases and J lost 1, with 14 bases in between. This chain's CDR3 is CASSPSQIRNTEAFF. The CDR3 region has the DNA TGTGCCAGCAGTCCCTCGCAGATTCGGAACACTGAAGCTTTCTTT.

J is TRBJ1-1 and V is TRBV27, with TRBD1 matching 8 bases. This CDR3 comprises 16 residues. Per the germline V gene, CDR1 is MNHEY and CDR2 is SMNVEV (reference sequence). V dropped 5 bases and J dropped 4; count of bases not matched to a gene: 12. The CDR3 bases are TGTGCCAGCAGTGATCCCGGACAGGGTAGGTTCACTGAAGCTTTCTTT. It is translated as CASSDPGQGRFTEAFF.

This clone occurred a few times. The genes are TRBV10-2 and TRBJ2-3; possibly TRBD2 for D (6 bases). Germline V gene lookup returns CDR1 WSHSY and CDR2 SAAADI. The V and J ends lost 8 bases and 3 bases respectively, with 15 bases between them. This CDR3 comprises 14 residues. Written as DNA, the CDR3 is TGCGCCAGCCGACCGACTAGAATGACAGATACGCAGTATTTT. Encoded protein: CASRPTRMTDTQYF.

The chain has TRBV28 and TRBJ2-2, with TRBD1 matching over 7 bases. Germline V gene sequence: CDR1 MDHEN, CDR2 SYDVKM. V gave up 6 bases and J gave up 4 bases; unmatched junction bases: 5. The CDR3 spans 14 residues. CDR3 amino acids: CASSRPGGTGELFF. The CDR3 coding sequence is TGTGCCAGCAGCCGGCCAGGGGGCACCGGGGAGCTGTTTTTT.

The chain employs TRBV2 and TRBJ1-5, with D possibly matching TRBD1 (5 bases). The CDR3 runs to 15 residues. Germline CDR1 SNHLY, CDR2 FYNNEI. The V and J ends lost 6 bases and 0 bases respectively, with 12 bases between them. CDR3 region: CASSTTGNSNQPQHF. In DNA, the CDR3 is TGTGCCAGCAGCACAACAGGAAATAGCAATCAGCCCCAGCATTTT.

The rearrangement joins TRBV6-6 to TRBJ1-1, with D possibly TRBD1 on 6 matching bases. This CDR3 region has 14 residues. Trimming cost V 0 bases and J 11 bases, with 16 bases left between them. CDR1 is MNHNY, CDR2 SVGAGI, per germline (reference sequence). CDR3 in amino acids: CASSYSTGPGAAFF. CDR3 sequence (DNA): TGTGCCAGCAGTTACTCGACAGGTCCTGGGGCGGCTTTCTTT.

This clone was seen more than once but under ten times. The V call is TRBV5-4, the J call TRBJ2-1; D call uncertain. Per germline, CDR1 SGHNT and CDR2 YYREEE (reference sequence). Trimming left V 1 base short and J 6 bases short, with 11 bases between. CDR3 length: 14 amino acids. The CDR3, as DNA: TGTGCCAGCAGCTTGCCGGACGGACCCAATGAGCAGTTCTTC. Amino acid sequence: CASSLPDGPNEQFF. The full variable domain, with the rest looked up from reference TRBV5-4 and TRBJ2-1, is ETGVTQSPTHLIKTRGQQVTLRCSSQSGHNTVSWYQQALGQGPQFIFQYYREEENGRGNFPPRFSGLQFPNYSSELNVNALELDDSALYLCASSLPDGPNEQFFGPGTRLTVL.

The gene calls are TRBV4-1 and TRBJ2-3; 7 bases align to TRBD1. Losses at the gene ends were 4 bases for V and 2 bases for J; bases not matched to a gene: 9. Looked up from germline, CDR1 is MGHRA and CDR2 is YSYEKL. The CDR3 extends over 16 amino acids. The CDR3 spells CASSLRTGTDTDTQYF. The CDR3 DNA follows: TGCGCCAGCAGCCTCCGAACCGGGACAGACACAGATACGCAGTATTTT.

This clone was observed once. The chain employs TRBV9 and TRBJ2-3; 9 nucleotides align to TRBD2. V shed 0 bases, J shed 3 bases, and the junction held 8 bases outside the gene matches. CDR3 length equals 17 residues. Germline-derived CDR1 and CDR2 are SGDLS and YYNGEE. The CDR3 DNA sequence: TGTGCCAGCAGCGTAGCTCAGCTAGCGGGAACGACAGATACGCAGTATTTT. This encodes CASSVAQLAGTTDTQYF.

The chain employs TRBV11-2 and TRBJ2-7; 12 bases map to TRBD1. The trim removed 5 bases at V and 7 bases at J, leaving 18 bases unmatched. The CDR3 consists of 18 residues. Germline assignment: CDR1 SGHAT and CDR2 FQNNGV. CDR3 amino acids: CASSEARGPGQGAQEQYF. The CDR3 DNA is TGTGCCAGCAGCGAAGCACGTGGGCCGGGACAGGGGGCTCAGGAGCAGTACTTC.

The chain uses TRBV7-9 and TRBJ2-4; D remains unclear. The CDR3 loop spans 14 amino acids. Trimming took off 4 bases at V and 15 bases at J, with 22 bases between the two ends. Germline V lookup: CDR1 SEHNR, CDR2 FQNEAQ (reference sequence). The CDR3 nucleotides read TGTGCCAGCAGCTCCTCTCATCAAGGGATAAGAAGGTACTTC. Translation: CASSSSHQGIRRYF.

The genes are TRBV21-1 and TRBJ1-6; no check of the table's D call, TRBD1, against the DNA was made. TRBV21-1 counts as a pseudogene. CDR3 length: 17 amino acids. CDR3 nucleotide sequence: TGTGCCAGCAGCAAACGGACAGGGAGGTTCTATAATTCACCCCTCCACTTT. Protein product: CASSKRTGRFYNSPLHF.

The gene calls are TRBV5-5 and TRBJ2-7; D is perhaps TRBD1 (6 bases). The CDR3 contains 15 residues. Germline CDR1 and CDR2: SGHKS and YYEKEE (reference sequence). V was pared by 5 bases and J by 5 bases, with 20 bases between. The CDR3 reads CASSLQQGRGNEQYF. CDR3 DNA sequence: TGTGCCAGCAGTTTGCAACAGGGAAGAGGGAACGAGCAGTACTTC.